Each of the 19 T cell receptor beta chains below was sequenced from the same sample in a study of somatic mutations in cytotoxic T cells in rheumatoid arthritis. Repertoires were generated with immunoSEQ multiplex PCR, while TCRdb's copy carries only in-frame clones and drops some. Of more than 15,000 clones in the sample, around four fifths were seen once. Sequencing was done on a sample of CD8+ T cells sorted from blood. All receptors come from a woman in her sixties in good health.

This chain joins TRBV15 and TRBJ1-6; no firm D call. The CDR3 covers 15 residues. CDR1 and CDR2 from the germline V gene are LNHNV and YYDKDF (reference sequence). V was clipped by 4 bases and J by 7 bases, with 14 bases between them. DNA for the CDR3: TGTGCCACCAGCACCACCGCGGGAAAGAATTCACCCCTCCACTTT. Encoded protein: CATSTTAGKNSPLHF.

This clone was seen a handful of times. The chain joins TRBV5-4 to TRBJ2-7, with 10 bases identical to TRBD1. The germline gives CDR1 SGHNT, CDR2 YYREEE (reference sequence). The CDR3 spans 13 residues. V gave up 4 bases and J gave up 5 bases; unmatched junction bases: 3. The CDR3 spells CASSRGQGNEQYF. The CDR3 coding sequence is TGTGCCAGCAGCCGGGGACAGGGGAACGAGCAGTACTTC.

The chain links TRBV2 to TRBJ2-2; D call uncertain. The CDR3 has 15 amino acids. From germline, CDR1 is SNHLY and CDR2 FYNNEI. V shed 3 bases and J shed 0 bases, with 8 bases lying between them. CDR3 sequence reads: CASSDSFANTGELFF. CDR3 sequence (DNA): TGTGCCAGCAGTGACAGCTTCGCGAACACCGGGGAGCTGTTTTTT.

The V call is TRBV11-2, the J call TRBJ2-7; D not certain. Trimming cost V 0 bases and J 4 bases, with 1 base left between them. This CDR3 is 11 amino acids long. Germline CDR1 and CDR2: SGHAT and FQNNGV. Here the CDR3 reads CASSLDYEQYF. The DNA of the CDR3 is TGTGCCAGCAGCTTAGATTACGAGCAGTACTTC.

This rearrangement joins TRBV12-2 to TRBJ2-3; the table's TRBD2 call for D was not verified on the DNA. TRBV12-2 is a listed pseudogene. CDR3 size: 19 residues. CDR3 sequence reads: CASRLETGLAGAARATQYF. DNA of the CDR3: TGTGCAAGTCGCTTAGAAACGGGACTAGCGGGGGCCGCCCGGGCTACGCAGTATTTT.

The rearrangement joins TRBV5-5 to TRBJ2-1, with D perhaps matching TRBD2 (5 bases). Trimming took 4 bases from V and 9 from J, leaving 14 bases between them. Germline CDR1 SGHKS, CDR2 YYEKEE (reference sequence). CDR3 length: 13 amino acids. This chain's CDR3 is CASSGGWAAEQFF. Here the CDR3 DNA reads TGTGCCAGCAGCGGAGGCTGGGCCGCTGAGCAGTTCTTC. Variable domain in full (rest from reference TRBV5-5 and TRBJ2-1): DAGVTQSPTHLIKTRGQQVTLRCSPISGHKSVSWYQQVLGQGPQFIFQYYEKEERGRGNFPDRFSARQFPNYSSELNVNALLLGDSALYLCASSGGWAAEQFFGPGTRLTVL.

The chain recombines TRBV11-2 with TRBJ1-1; D is possibly TRBD1 (6 bases). The ends were cut back, 5 bases at V and 4 bases at J, with 17 bases in the middle. The CDR3 has 15 amino acids. Germline V CDR1 and CDR2: SGHAT, FQNNGV. CDR3 bases: TGTGCCAGCAGCCCGCGGGGGGGGGCACGCACTGAAGCTTTCTTT. It yields the protein CASSPRGGARTEAFF. Filled out from reference TRBV11-2 and TRBJ1-1, the complete variable domain reads EAGVAQSPRYKIIEKRQSVAFWCNPISGHATLYWYQQILGQGPKLLIQFQNNGVVDDSQLPKDRFSAERLKGVDSTLKIQPAKLEDSAVYLCASSPRGGARTEAFFGQGTRLTVV.

The chain has TRBV4-1 and TRBJ2-2, with 9 bases lining up with TRBD2. CDR1 is MGHRA and CDR2 is YSYEKL in the germline V gene. With 4 bases clipped from V and 7 bases from J, the junction kept 7 bases outside the gene matches. The CDR3 length is 15 residues. The CDR3 is CASSLAGGRNGELFF. CDR3 nucleotide sequence: TGCGCCAGCAGCCTCGCGGGGGGGCGGAACGGGGAGCTGTTTTTT.

This chain uses TRBV6-5 with TRBJ1-1; D gene unclear. CDR1 and CDR2 (germline): MNHEY, SVGAGI. V was trimmed by 6 bases and J by 0 bases, leaving 8 bases between them. The CDR3 sequence is 13 residues long. The CDR3: CASSLTLNTEAFF. The CDR3 nucleotides are TGTGCCAGCAGCCTTACCTTGAACACTGAAGCTTTCTTT.

This rearrangement joins TRBV9 to TRBJ2-1, with D possibly matching TRBD2 (5 bases). The V and J ends lost 0 bases and 8 bases respectively, with 15 bases between them. The germline CDR1 and CDR2 sequences are SGDLS and YYNGEE. The CDR3 has 15 amino acids. This CDR3 is CASSVGLRAGDEQFF. CDR3 bases: TGTGCCAGCAGCGTAGGCCTTCGTGCGGGCGATGAGCAGTTCTTC.

The chain links TRBV28 to TRBJ2-2; TRBD1 agrees at 7 bases. Germline loops: CDR1 MDHEN, CDR2 SYDVKM. There are 13 residues in the CDR3. V trimming: 6 bases; J trimming: 7 bases; junction bases outside the gene matches: 5. CDR3 nucleotides: TGTGCCAGCAGCTTACAGGGGTACGGGGAGCTGTTTTTT. Protein product: CASSLQGYGELFF.

This clone has only one observation. The chain recombines TRBV6-5 with TRBJ2-7; D unresolved. This CDR3 has 14 residues. Germline V gives CDR1 MNHEY, CDR2 SVGAGI. The germline V and J ends were trimmed by 2 bases and 7 bases, with 15 bases remaining between them. CDR3 nucleotides: TGTGCCAGCAGTTACGGCCCCGGCGTGTCAGAGCAGTACTTC. As protein: CASSYGPGVSEQYF.

This chain links TRBV6-1 with TRBJ2-7; a possible D gene is TRBD1 (6 bases). The CDR3 is 15 amino acids. V gave up 1 base and J gave up 1 base, with 11 bases separating them. CDR1 and CDR2 (germline): MNHNS, SASEGT. In DNA, the CDR3 is TGTGCCAGCAGTGAAGAGCAGGGGCCTTCCTACGAGCAGTACTTC. Translation: CASSEEQGPSYEQYF.

This rearrangement joins TRBV12-5 to TRBJ2-1, with a possible D match to TRBD2 (5 bases). Germline CDR1 and CDR2: LGHNT and FRNRAP. There are 12 residues in the CDR3. Trimming left V 1 base short and J 7 bases short, with 5 bases between. CDR3 sequence reads: CASGLGGNEQFF. The CDR3 region has the DNA TGTGCTAGTGGTTTGGGAGGGAATGAGCAGTTCTTC. The full variable domain, in which reference TRBV12-5 and TRBJ2-1 provide the parts outside the CDR3, is DARVTQTPRHKVTEMGQEVTMRCQPILGHNTVFWYRQTMMQGLELLAYFRNRAPLDDSGMPKDRFSAEMPDATLATLKIQPSEPRDSAVYFCASGLGGNEQFFGPGTRLTVL.

The chain couples TRBV6-5 to TRBJ2-2; D unresolved. This CDR3 has 13 amino acids. CDR1 and CDR2 (germline): MNHEY, SVGAGI. The V and J ends lost 2 bases and 0 bases respectively, with 1 base between them. CDR3 bases: TGTGCCAGCAGTTACACGAACACCGGGGAGCTGTTTTTT. As protein: CASSYTNTGELFF.

V and J are TRBV7-8 and TRBJ2-7, with D possibly matching TRBD1 (6 bases). This CDR3 has 16 amino acids. V gave up 5 bases and J gave up 5 bases, with 22 bases separating them. Germline loops: CDR1 SGHVS, CDR2 FQNEAQ. CDR3 sequence: CASSRVGQQTFDEQYF. The CDR3, as DNA: TGTGCCAGCAGCCGCGTTGGACAGCAAACCTTCGACGAGCAGTACTTC.

V gene TRBV6-4 combines with J gene TRBJ2-1; 10 nucleotides line up with TRBD2. After removal of 3 bases from V and 9 bases from J, the junction contained 8 bases not matched to a gene. CDR3 length: 15 residues. Germline CDR1 and CDR2: MRHNA and SNTAGT. CDR3 protein: CASSDSASGGVEQFF. The CDR3 nucleotides are TGTGCCAGCAGTGATTCGGCTAGCGGGGGAGTTGAGCAGTTCTTC.

This chain uses TRBV27 with TRBJ1-1; tentative D call: TRBD1 (5 bases). Between the trimmed V and J ends, which lost 11 bases and 1 base, there was a span of 14 bases. Germline CDR1 reads MNHEY; CDR2 reads SMNVEV (reference sequence). The CDR3 consists of 13 residues. CDR3 DNA sequence: TGTGCCGCGGGGGACCGAGGGAACACTGAAGCTTTCTTT. Translating gives CAAGDRGNTEAFF.

V gene TRBV7-9 combines with J gene TRBJ2-7, with TRBD1 matching over 8 bases. Germline CDR1 and CDR2: SEHNR and FQNEAQ (reference sequence). CDR3 length: 13 residues. After removal of 4 bases from V and 6 bases from J, the junction contained 5 bases not matched to a gene. DNA for the CDR3: TGTGCCAGCAGCTCCAAGGACAGGGCCGAGCAGTACTTC. This translates into CASSSKDRAEQYF.